This TCR beta chain came from a study of cytomegalovirus exposure and HLA in healthy donors. Study context: A previous analysis identified approximately 120 million unique TCR beta sequences derived from roughly 180 million T cells.

Of note for this clone: Its target is not known.

Study findings and constraints: Across donors, presence/absence analyses took sequencing depth to be roughly uniform. Per a later analysis, HLA-associated TCR beta chains showed more clonal expansion than other, equally common TCR beta chains. TCR beta V- and J-gene trimming, according to a later analysis, was linked to a missense DCLRE1C variant.

The CDR3 runs to 16 residues. CDR1 is SGHDT, CDR2 YYEEEE, per germline. V shed 0 bases and J 2 bases; nucleotides not matched to a gene: 7. In the PCR, 60 Vbeta and 13 Jbeta primers were used. Repertoires were generated with immunoSEQ multiplex PCR, while TCRdb's copy carries only in-frame clones and drops some. This table lists around 88,000 clones. The TCR comes from a girl between 5 and 17 years old in good health and CMV-seropositive. The rearrangement links TRBV5-6 to TRBJ2-7, with TRBD1 identical over 8 bases. Material: PBMCs. CDR3 region: CASSLGQGLYTYEQYF. The CDR3 DNA sequence: TGTGCCAGCAGCTTGGGACAGGGGCTTTACACCTACGAGCAGTACTTC.